The 19 T cell receptor beta chains in this list originate from one sample, sequenced in a study of vaccination and CD4 T cells after COVID-19. TCRdb re-derived calls from the PCR reads in MiXCR, one entry per CDR3 protein. The sample lists about 18,000 distinct CDR3 sequences, about 59% seen once, with approximately 1% in the top ten. The sequencing here drew on CD4+ T cells from blood, taken before SARS-CoV-2 vaccination. The receptors derive from a human donor who had recovered from COVID-19.

The chain recombines TRBV24-1 with TRBJ2-3, with 10 bases fitting TRBD2. The germline CDR1 and CDR2 sequences are KGHDR and SFDVKD. The V gene end was trimmed by 3 bases and the J gene end by 1 base; junction bases not matched to a gene: 12. This CDR3 spans 19 amino acids. Here the CDR3 DNA reads TGTGCCACCAGTGATCCCGCCTGGCTAGCGGGAGATGGCACAGATACGCAGTATTTT. As protein: CATSDPAWLAGDGTDTQYF.

The genes are TRBV20-1 and TRBJ1-2; TRBD1 is a possible D gene (5 bases). The length of the CDR3 is 17 residues. In germline, CDR1 is DFQATT, CDR2 SNEGSKA (reference sequence). The germline V and J ends were trimmed by 1 base and 2 bases, with 20 bases remaining between them. The CDR3 sequence: CSARVGNWDYRNYGYTF. The CDR3 DNA sequence: TGCAGTGCTAGAGTGGGCAACTGGGACTACAGGAACTATGGCTACACCTTC.

In its sample, this clonotype was seen a few times. The chain couples TRBV20-1 to TRBJ1-1, with D possibly matching TRBD1 (5 bases). V was pared by 3 bases and J by 0 bases, with 35 bases between. The CDR3 sequence is 22 residues long. Germline V gene data show CDR1 as DFQATT and CDR2 as SNEGSKA (reference sequence). The CDR3 coding sequence is TGCAGTGCTAGCAGACTAAGCGCTTCGGGGGACCTGGAAAGTTCCATGAACACTGAAGCTTTCTTT. It translates to CSASRLSASGDLESSMNTEAFF.

J is TRBJ2-7 and V is TRBV28; D uncertain. Germline assignment: CDR1 MDHEN and CDR2 SYDVKM. Trimming removed 4 bases at V and 5 bases at J, with 15 bases between. CDR3 length: 14 amino acids. The CDR3 bases are TGTGCCAGCAGTTCTCTAGTGTCGGGTCACGAGCAGTACTTC. It translates to CASSSLVSGHEQYF. The full variable domain, its missing parts supplied by reference TRBV28 and TRBJ2-7, is DVKVTQSSRYLVKRTGEKVFLECVQDMDHENMFWYRQDPGLGLRLIYFSYDVKMKEKGDIPEGYSVSREKKERFSLILESASTNQTSMYLCASSSLVSGHEQYFGPGTRLTVT.

The chain recombines TRBV9 with TRBJ1-4, with a possible D match to TRBD1 (5 bases). Germline assignment: CDR1 SGDLS and CDR2 YYNGEE. The CDR3 has 14 amino acids. The V end was cut by 5 bases, the J end by 6 bases, with 14 bases between. CDR3 residues: CASSPGGTDEKLFF. Written as DNA, the CDR3 is TGTGCCAGCAGTCCGGGAGGGACCGATGAAAAACTGTTTTTT.

The chain carries TRBV19 and TRBJ2-7; D is ambiguous. The CDR3 runs 12 residues. Germline assignment: CDR1 LNHDA and CDR2 SQIVND (reference sequence). The V end lost 4 bases, the J end lost 6 bases, and 10 bases lay between the germline ends. CDR3 in DNA: TGTGCCAGTAGTAACTCCCTGAGCGAGCAGTACTTC. As protein: CASSNSLSEQYF.

The V call is TRBV6-1, the J call TRBJ2-3; D is unclear. Germline lookup yields CDR1 MNHNS and CDR2 SASEGT. This CDR3 has 13 amino acids. V shed 8 bases and J shed 1 base, with 10 bases lying between them. The CDR3 loop reads CASRQQRTDTQYF. As DNA, the CDR3 is TGTGCCAGCCGCCAGCAACGCACAGATACGCAGTATTTT.

In its sample, this clonotype was seen once. The rearrangement uses TRBV20-1 and TRBJ2-1, with 13 bases that match TRBD2. Per germline, CDR1 DFQATT and CDR2 SNEGSKA (reference sequence). After removal of 5 bases from V and 4 bases from J, the junction contained 5 bases not matched to a gene. CDR3 length: 15 residues. This chain's CDR3 is CSASTSGRSYNEQFF. The CDR3 coding sequence is TGCAGTGCTTCGACTAGCGGGAGGTCTTACAATGAGCAGTTCTTC.

V is TRBV28 and J is TRBJ2-7; 9 positions agree with TRBD2. Germline loops: CDR1 MDHEN, CDR2 SYDVKM. The CDR3 consists of 16 residues. Trimming at V came to 1 base and at J to 3 bases, leaving 7 bases not matched to a gene. The CDR3 loop is CASSLYGGRALYEQYF. Here the CDR3 DNA reads TGTGCCAGCAGTTTATATGGCGGGAGGGCCCTCTACGAGCAGTACTTC.

V and J are TRBV7-8 and TRBJ2-7, with 11 bases aligning to TRBD1. The germline V gene encodes CDR1 SGHVS and CDR2 FQNEAQ. The CDR3 contains 15 residues. V lost 3 bases and J lost 4; bases outside the gene matches: 5. For the CDR3, the DNA is TGTGCCAGCAGCTTCTGGGACAGGGGGAGTTACGAGCAGTACTTC. Translation: CASSFWDRGSYEQYF.

CDR3 nucleotides: TGTGCCAGCAGTTACTCGCCGGGGCAGCGTAATTCACCCCTCCACTTT. Amino acids: CASSYSPGQRNSPLHF. The chain recombines TRBV6-5 with TRBJ1-6, with D tentatively TRBD1 (5 bases). The CDR3 consists of 16 residues. Trimming removed 0 bases from V and 6 bases from J, with 12 bases in between. The germline CDR1 and CDR2 sequences are MNHEY and SVGAGI.

The chain links TRBV2 to TRBJ2-7, with TRBD1 matching 9 bases. The germline gives CDR1 SNHLY, CDR2 FYNNEI. The CDR3 contains 18 residues. Losses at the gene ends were 5 bases for V and 0 bases for J; bases not matched to a gene: 14. The CDR3 nucleotides read TGTGCCAGCAGTAGGGACAGGGCTCTTACCTTCGGCTCCTACGAGCAGTACTTC. Its translation is CASSRDRALTFGSYEQYF. Full variable domain (missing parts from reference TRBV2 and TRBJ2-7): EPEVTQTPSHQVTQMGQEVILRCVPISNHLYFYWYRQILGQKVEFLVSFYNNEISEKSEIFDDQFSVERPDGSNFTLKIRSTKLEDSAMYFCASSRDRALTFGSYEQYFGPGTRLTVT.

The J gene is TRBJ2-5, the V gene TRBV19; D perhaps matches TRBD1 (6 bases). The ends were cut back, 4 bases at V and 4 bases at J, with 13 bases in the middle. The germline gives CDR1 LNHDA, CDR2 SQIVND (reference sequence). The CDR3 is 14 amino acids. CDR3 coding DNA: TGTGCCAGTAGTAAGGGGGATGTGGGAGAGACCCAGTACTTC. This codes for CASSKGDVGETQYF.

This chain joins TRBV15 and TRBJ2-3; 10 bases fit TRBD2. V shed 0 bases, J shed 4 bases, and the junction held 13 bases outside the gene matches. Germline V gene data show CDR1 as LNHNV and CDR2 as YYDKDF (reference sequence). CDR3 length: 19 residues. The CDR3 sequence: CATSRDREASGSRADTQYF. CDR3 in DNA: TGTGCCACCAGCAGAGATCGGGAGGCTAGCGGGAGTCGCGCAGATACGCAGTATTTT.

The rearrangement links TRBV10-3 to TRBJ2-7; the D gene is possibly TRBD2 (6 bases). Germline assignment: CDR1 ENHRY and CDR2 SYGVKD. V was trimmed by 6 bases and J by 1 base, leaving 10 bases between them. The CDR3 contains 13 residues. The CDR3 is CAISGGTSYEQYF. As DNA, the CDR3 is TGTGCCATCAGCGGCGGGACTTCCTACGAGCAGTACTTC.

In its sample, this clonotype was seen a few times. This chain joins TRBV25-1 and TRBJ1-6; TRBD1 agrees at 7 bases. Trimming cost V 7 bases and J 7 bases; bases outside gene matches: 7. CDR3 length: 14 amino acids. Germline CDR1 and CDR2: MGHDK and SYGVNS. The CDR3 DNA follows: TGTGCCAGCAATCAACAGGGGTGGAATTCACCCCTCCACTTT. It codes for CASNQQGWNSPLHF.

The chain has TRBV10-3 and TRBJ1-6, with D possibly TRBD1 on 5 matching bases. This CDR3 spans 14 amino acids. V was clipped by 7 bases and J by 7 bases, with 14 bases between them. CDR1 and CDR2 from the germline V gene are ENHRY and SYGVKD. CDR3 DNA: TGTGCCATCACCGGATCGCAGGGAAATTCACCCCTCCACTTT. This encodes CAITGSQGNSPLHF.

This chain links TRBV27 with TRBJ1-6; no clear D. CDR3 size: 16 residues. The ends were cut back, 6 bases at V and 7 bases at J, with 19 bases in the middle. Germline loops: CDR1 MNHEY, CDR2 SMNVEV (reference sequence). CDR3 in amino acids: CASSSWGNLGNSPLHF. Here the CDR3 DNA reads TGTGCCAGCAGCAGCTGGGGAAACTTAGGCAATTCACCCCTCCACTTT.

This clonotype was recorded a few times. The chain is built from TRBV6-1 and TRBJ2-2; TRBD2 matches 10 bases. V was pared by 11 bases and J by 4 bases, with 16 bases of the junction left unmatched. CDR3 length: 17 residues. Germline CDR1 reads MNHNS; CDR2 reads SASEGT. CDR3 DNA sequence: TGTGCCGCACAGGGCCTGACAAGCGGGAGGGGCACCGGGGAGCTGTTTTTT. Its protein product is CAAQGLTSGRGTGELFF.